This entry concerns a single T cell receptor beta chain. Its specificity is not known. The data stem from a study of T cells in Graves' hyperthyroidism and ophthalmopathy. General observations from the study: Most thyroid clonotypes expanded above 0.001 were also detected in blood. Ophthalmopathy got predicted by the model a median about six months before its onset. Ophthalmopathy stood apart from stable hyperthyroidism in a 13 V-J model.

This CDR3 is built from 18 residues. Germline-derived CDR1 and CDR2 are LNHDA and SQIVND (reference sequence). V was shortened by 3 bases and J by 0 bases, with 17 bases between the two germline ends. Amplification of TCR beta CDR3 regions used RNA as the template. Carried out on the TCR CDR3, a first-round RT-PCR used the HTBI primer set. TCRdb recomputed calls from the multiplex PCR reads with MiXCR, one row per CDR3 protein. This sample has 700,000 or so distinct CDR3 sequences, with around 15% found just once. The receptor was isolated from a woman aged 45 to 65 with Graves' ophthalmopathy. V is TRBV19 and J is TRBJ2-2, with D perhaps TRBD2 (6 bases). Input material: blood. The CDR3 coding sequence is TGTGCCAGTAGTATTGTGCCAGCGGGTTTAACGAACACCGGGGAGCTGTTTTTT. Its protein is CASSIVPAGLTNTGELFF.